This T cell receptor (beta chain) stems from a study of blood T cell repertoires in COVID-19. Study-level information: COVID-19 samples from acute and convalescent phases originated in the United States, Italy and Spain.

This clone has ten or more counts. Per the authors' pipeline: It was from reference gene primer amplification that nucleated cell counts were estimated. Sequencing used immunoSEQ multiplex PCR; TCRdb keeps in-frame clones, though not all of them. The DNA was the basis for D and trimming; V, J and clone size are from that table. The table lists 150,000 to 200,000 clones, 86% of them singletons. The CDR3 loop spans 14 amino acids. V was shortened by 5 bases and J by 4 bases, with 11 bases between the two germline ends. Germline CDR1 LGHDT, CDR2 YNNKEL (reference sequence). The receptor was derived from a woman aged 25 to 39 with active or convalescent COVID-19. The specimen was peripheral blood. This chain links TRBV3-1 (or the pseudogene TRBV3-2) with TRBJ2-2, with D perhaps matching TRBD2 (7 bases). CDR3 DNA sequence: TGTGCCAGCAGCGGGGGGGCGGGCACCGGGGAGCTGTTTTTT. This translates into CASSGGAGTGELFF.